Here is one T cell receptor (beta chain) with its context. The antigen is not known. This entry comes from a study of monozygotic twins with inflammatory bowel disease. Whole-study results and caveats: Limited power may explain why concordant and discordant twins showed no difference in repertoire similarity. Repertoires of patients may have been made more variable by differing immunosuppressive treatments. Healthy co-twins showed greater TCRbeta diversity (inverse Simpson) than IBD patients.

Per germline, CDR1 SGHAT and CDR2 FQNNGV. This CDR3 contains 21 residues. Through template switching, UMIs that included a 6-nucleotide sample barcode were added. TCRdb derives one entry per CDR3 protein from the 5' RACE reads, leaving out DNA. The table for this sample gives approximately 300,000 distinct CDR3 sequences. The chain has TRBV11-2 and TRBJ2-4; the D call of TRBD2 rests on TCRdb alone, since no DNA is present to check it. Sequenced: blood. This clonotype was obtained from a human donor with ulcerative colitis or Crohn's disease, or a healthy co-twin of an affected twin (not recorded which). CDR3 protein: CASSLVGVGTSGKPGKNIQYF.